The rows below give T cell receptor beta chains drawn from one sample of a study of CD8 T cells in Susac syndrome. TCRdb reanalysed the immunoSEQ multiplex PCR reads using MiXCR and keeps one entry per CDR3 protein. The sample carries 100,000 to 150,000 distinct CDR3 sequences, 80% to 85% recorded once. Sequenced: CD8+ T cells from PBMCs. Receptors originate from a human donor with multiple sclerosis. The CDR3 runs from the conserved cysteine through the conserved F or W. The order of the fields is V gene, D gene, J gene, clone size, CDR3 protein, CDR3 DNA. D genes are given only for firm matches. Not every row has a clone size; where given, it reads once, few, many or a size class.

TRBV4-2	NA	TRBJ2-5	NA	CASSRVVRAEETQYF	TGTGCCAGCAGCCGAGTTGTCAGAGCGGAAGAGACCCAGTACTTC
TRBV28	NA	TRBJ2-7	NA	CASTPRGSGDEQYF	TGTGCCAGCACCCCTCGCGGGTCCGGGGACGAGCAGTACTTC
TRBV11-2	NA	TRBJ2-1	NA	CASSTKIGAYNEQFF	TGTGCCAGCAGCACAAAAATCGGGGCGTACAATGAGCAGTTCTTC
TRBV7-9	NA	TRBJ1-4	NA	CASSIGPRNEKLFF	TGTGCCAGCAGCATAGGACCGCGAAATGAAAAACTGTTTTTT
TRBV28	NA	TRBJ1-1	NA	CASSLRTATEAFF	TGTGCCAGCAGCTTACGGACAGCCACTGAAGCTTTCTTT
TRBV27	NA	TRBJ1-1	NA	CASRYALNTEAFF	TGTGCCAGCAGATACGCGTTGAACACTGAAGCTTTCTTT
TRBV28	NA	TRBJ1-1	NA	CASSYVPGEGFF	TGTGCCAGCAGTTATGTACCAGGGGAAGGTTTCTTT
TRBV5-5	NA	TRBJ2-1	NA	CASSLRPNVPNEQFF	TGTGCCAGCAGCTTGCGACCAAACGTCCCCAATGAGCAGTTCTTC
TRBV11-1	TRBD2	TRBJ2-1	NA	CASSLVFPLAGTIRGNEQFF	TGTGCCAGCAGCTTAGTTTTTCCTCTAGCGGGGACAATACGGGGCAATGAGCAGTTCTTC
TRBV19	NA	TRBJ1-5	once	CASSLGTSNQPQHF	TGTGCCAGTAGTCTAGGGACAAGCAATCAGCCCCAGCATTTT
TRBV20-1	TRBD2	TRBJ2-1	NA	CSARGWTRGGTSVNEQFF	TGCAGTGCTAGAGGCTGGACACGGGGGGGGACTAGCGTCAATGAGCAGTTCTTC
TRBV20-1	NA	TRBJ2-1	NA	CSARGPGNEQFF	TGCAGTGCTAGAGGCCCGGGCAATGAGCAGTTCTTC
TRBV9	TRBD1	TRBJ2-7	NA	CASSVADRDYEQYF	TGTGCCAGCAGCGTAGCAGACAGGGACTACGAGCAGTACTTC
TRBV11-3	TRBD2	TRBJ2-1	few	CASSFTAGVGNEQFF	TGTGCCAGCAGCTTCACAGCGGGAGTGGGGAATGAGCAGTTCTTC
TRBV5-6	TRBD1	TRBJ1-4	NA	CASSSEAGGGEKLFF	TGTGCCAGCAGCTCGGAAGCAGGGGGCGGTGAAAAACTGTTTTTT
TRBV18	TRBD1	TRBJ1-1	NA	CASSPTPGQLNTEAFF	TGTGCCAGCTCACCCACCCCGGGACAGCTGAACACTGAAGCTTTCTTT
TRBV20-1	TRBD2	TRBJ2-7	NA	CSARELSETSLYYEQYF	TGCAGTGCTAGAGAATTAAGTGAGACTAGCTTATACTACGAGCAGTACTTC
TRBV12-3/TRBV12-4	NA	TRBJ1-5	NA	CASSLSQGNNQPQHF	TGTGCCAGCAGTTTATCGCAGGGAAACAATCAGCCCCAGCATTTT
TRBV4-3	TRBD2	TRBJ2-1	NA	CASSQAGTSGSKDEQFF	TGCGCCAGCAGCCAAGCGGGGACTAGCGGGAGCAAAGATGAGCAGTTCTTC
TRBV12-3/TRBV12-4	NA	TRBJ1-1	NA	CASSGDLMAFF	TGTGCCAGCAGTGGGGACTTAATGGCTTTCTTT
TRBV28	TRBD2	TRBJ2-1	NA	CASAVSGGPNEQFF	TGTGCCAGCGCCGTCAGCGGGGGGCCCAATGAGCAGTTCTTC
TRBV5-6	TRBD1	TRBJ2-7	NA	CASSPVGAGGFGEQYF	TGTGCCAGCAGCCCTGTCGGTGCAGGGGGCTTCGGTGAGCAGTACTTC
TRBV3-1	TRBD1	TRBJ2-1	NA	CASSRQGKEQFF	TGTGCCAGCAGCCGACAGGGAAAAGAGCAGTTCTTC
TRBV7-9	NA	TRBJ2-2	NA	CASSSSLGGTNTGELFF	TGTGCCAGCAGCTCTTCTTTAGGGGGGACTAATACCGGGGAGCTGTTTTTT
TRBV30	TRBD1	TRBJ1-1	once	CAWDRGNEAFF	TGTGCCTGGGACAGGGGGAACGAAGCTTTCTTT
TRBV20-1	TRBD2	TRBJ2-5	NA	CSARDILAGNNLQETQYF	TGCAGTGCTAGAGATATCCTAGCGGGGAATAACCTCCAAGAGACCCAGTACTTC
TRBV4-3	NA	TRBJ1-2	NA	CASSQEGGAGLYGYTF	TGCGCCAGCAGCCAAGAAGGAGGAGCGGGACTCTATGGCTACACCTTC
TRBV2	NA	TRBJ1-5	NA	CASTGEAWEPQHF	TGTGCCAGCACCGGGGAGGCTTGGGAGCCCCAGCATTTT
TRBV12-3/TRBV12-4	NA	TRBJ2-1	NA	CASSLRGQTQFF	TGTGCCAGCAGTTTACGAGGGCAGACGCAGTTCTTC
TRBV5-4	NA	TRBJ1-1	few	CASSYFEWTEAFF	TGTGCCAGCAGCTATTTCGAATGGACTGAAGCTTTCTTT
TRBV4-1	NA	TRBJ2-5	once	CASSQESLGDQYF	TGCGCCAGCAGCCAAGAGTCCCTCGGGGACCAGTACTTC
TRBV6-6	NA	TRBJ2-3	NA	CASSYWGGAIDTQYF	TGTGCCAGCAGTTACTGGGGGGGGGCGATAGATACGCAGTATTTT
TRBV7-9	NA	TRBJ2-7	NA	CASSLVEGYEQYF	TGTGCCAGCAGCTTAGTGGAAGGCTACGAGCAGTACTTC
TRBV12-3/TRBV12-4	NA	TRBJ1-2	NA	CASSLDSYYGYTF	TGTGCCAGCAGTTTGGACAGCTACTATGGCTACACCTTC
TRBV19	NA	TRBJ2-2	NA	CATRSNTGELFF	TGTGCCACACGATCGAACACCGGGGAGCTGTTTTTT
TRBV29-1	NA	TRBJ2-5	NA	CSVPLRAYETQYF	TGCAGCGTGCCATTAAGGGCATACGAGACCCAGTACTTC
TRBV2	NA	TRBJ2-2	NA	CASKRQRVYTGELFF	TGTGCCAGCAAAAGGCAGCGGGTATACACCGGGGAGCTGTTTTTT